These 21 T cell receptor beta chains originate from one sample sequenced in a study of cytomegalovirus exposure and HLA in healthy donors. The primer mix had 60 Vbeta and 13 Jbeta primers. The table came from immunoSEQ multiplex PCR; TCRdb's copy has only in-frame clones and leaves some out. This sample contains about 72,000 clones. Sequencing input: PBMCs. Source of these receptors: a man aged 35-49 years in good health and CMV-seronegative.

V is TRBV30 and J is TRBJ1-3; possible D gene TRBD1, 6 bases. CDR3 length: 16 residues. CDR1 GTSNPN and CDR2 SVGIG come from the germline V gene (reference sequence). Trimming stripped 4 bases from V and 0 bases from J, with 16 bases between. CDR3 in DNA: TGTGCCTGGAAATTGCGGGGGCTGAGCTCTGGAAACACCATATATTTT. Translation: CAWKLRGLSSGNTIYF.

In the case of this clone: A junction boundary mismatches the germline segment, possibly from a read error. The gene calls are TRBV7-7 and TRBJ1-1, with 8 bases that match TRBD1. This CDR3 region has 13 residues. From germline, CDR1 is SSHAT and CDR2 FNYEAQ (reference sequence). CDR3 residues: CASSQDREAEAFF. The CDR3 DNA follows: TGTGCTAGCAGCCAGGACAGGGAGGCTGAAGCTTTCTTT.

A note on this clone: Other nucleotide sequences in the sample specify the same CDR3. The chain uses TRBV19 and TRBJ1-5; maybe TRBD1 (6 bases). The CDR3 runs to 17 residues. Germline V lookup: CDR1 LNHDA, CDR2 SQIVND (reference sequence). The ends were cut back, 5 bases at V and 1 base at J, with 18 bases in the middle. The chain's CDR3 is CASSFPRGGTSNQPQHF. The CDR3 nucleotides read TGTGCCAGTAGTTTCCCTCGGGGGGGGACAAGCAATCAGCCCCAGCATTTT.

The genes are TRBV28 and TRBJ2-2, with TRBD1 identical over 11 bases. Germline V lookup: CDR1 MDHEN, CDR2 SYDVKM. The CDR3 runs to 15 residues. The V segment lost 6 bases and the J segment 10 bases; nucleotides outside the gene matches: 10. The CDR3 DNA sequence: TGTGCCAGCAGGACGTCGGGACAGGGGGTCGAGGAGCTGTTTTTT. Encoded protein: CASRTSGQGVEELFF.

The rearrangement uses TRBV5-6 and TRBJ2-7; 8 nucleotides agree with TRBD1. The CDR3 extends over 12 amino acids. V shed 0 bases and J 12 bases; nucleotides not matched to a gene: 5. Germline V gene lookup returns CDR1 SGHDT and CDR2 YYEEEE. CDR3 in DNA: TGTGCCAGCAGCTTGGCGACAGGGGAACCGTACTTC. Its translation: CASSLATGEPYF.

The V call is TRBV4-2, the J call TRBJ1-1, with 12 bases lining up with TRBD1. The CDR3 contains 16 residues. Germline CDR1 reads LGHNA; CDR2 reads YNFKEQ. V lost 1 base to trimming and J lost 5 bases; unmatched junction nucleotides: 5. This chain's CDR3 is CASSQGGTGGETEAFF. In DNA, the CDR3 is TGTGCCAGCAGCCAAGGGGGGACAGGGGGCGAGACTGAAGCTTTCTTT.

This chain uses TRBV20-1 with TRBJ2-7, with no clear D. The CDR3 sequence is 11 residues long. V was clipped by 6 bases and J by 3 bases, with 9 bases between them. Germline assignment: CDR1 DFQATT and CDR2 SNEGSKA (reference sequence). The CDR3 DNA reads as TGCAGTGCCCCGAGATACTACGAGCAGTACTTC. It encodes CSAPRYYEQYF.

The chain links TRBV6-1 to TRBJ2-7; no firm D call. This CDR3 is 13 amino acids long. Germline-derived CDR1 and CDR2 are MNHNS and SASEGT. V dropped 4 bases and J dropped 2 bases, with 9 bases sitting between them. The CDR3 reads CASSGVGPYEQYF. The CDR3 coding sequence is TGTGCCAGCAGTGGCGTCGGTCCCTACGAGCAGTACTTC.

This chain connects TRBV6-1 to TRBJ2-3; 7 bases map to TRBD1. Losses at the gene ends were 2 bases for V and 4 bases for J; bases not matched to a gene: 3. This CDR3 region has 14 residues. Per the germline V gene, CDR1 is MNHNS and CDR2 is SASEGT. The CDR3 here is CASSELGGPDTQYF. As DNA, the CDR3 is TGTGCCAGCAGTGAACTAGGGGGCCCAGATACGCAGTATTTT.

This sequence joins TRBV7-9 and TRBJ1-6; 7 positions agree with TRBD1. Germline values: CDR1 SEHNR, CDR2 FQNEAQ (reference sequence). The CDR3 has 14 residues. With 5 bases clipped from V and 10 bases from J, the junction kept 8 bases outside the gene matches. CDR3 amino acids: CASSQGQLNSPLHF. Here the CDR3 DNA reads TGTGCCAGCAGCCAGGGACAGTTAAACTCACCCCTCCACTTT.

The CDR3 sequence is CASSPSGRRVETQYF. The DNA for the CDR3 is TGTGCCAGTAGCCCCTCCGGGCGCAGGGTTGAGACCCAGTACTTC. The chain uses TRBV19 and TRBJ2-5, with D possibly TRBD1 on 5 matching bases. V lost 6 bases and J lost 5, with 19 bases in between. In germline, CDR1 is LNHDA, CDR2 SQIVND (reference sequence). This CDR3 contains 15 residues.

The chain combines TRBV28 with TRBJ2-7, with 9 bases that match TRBD1. V lost 3 bases, J lost 1 base, and 4 bases stayed unmatched. The CDR3 contains 15 residues. Looked up from germline, CDR1 is MDHEN and CDR2 is SYDVKM. Here the CDR3 reads CASSFWTGASYEQYF. The CDR3 DNA reads as TGTGCCAGCAGTTTCTGGACAGGGGCGTCCTACGAGCAGTACTTC.

The chain is built from TRBV29-1 and TRBJ2-3, with D hard to call. V was clipped by 2 bases and J by 1 base, with 19 bases between them. From germline, CDR1 is SQVTM and CDR2 ANQGSEA. The CDR3 spans 17 residues. CDR3 in DNA: TGCAGCGTTGAATCCCCCCGCGACGCTGGAGGCACAGATACGCAGTATTTT. This gives the protein CSVESPRDAGGTDTQYF.

The chain recombines TRBV6-5 with TRBJ2-1, with 15 bases fitting TRBD2. The germline V gene encodes CDR1 MNHEY and CDR2 SVGAGI. The CDR3 length is 16 residues. V was clipped by 4 bases and J by 8 bases; unmatched bases: 6. CDR3 bases: TGTGCCAGCAGTTTGAACGGACTAGCGGGGGGGCATGAGCAGTTCTTC. This translates into CASSLNGLAGGHEQFF.

The chain joins TRBV5-1 to TRBJ2-2; D possibly corresponds to TRBD2 (5 bases). V shed 1 base and J shed 0 bases, with 7 bases lying between them. CDR1 SGHRS and CDR2 YFSETQ come from the germline V gene. This CDR3 contains 15 residues. The CDR3 region is CASSLSGTNTGELFF. As DNA, the CDR3 is TGCGCCAGCAGCTTGTCGGGGACGAACACCGGGGAGCTGTTTTTT. Filled out from reference TRBV5-1 and TRBJ2-2, the complete variable domain reads KAGVTQTPRYLIKTRGQQVTLSCSPISGHRSVSWYQQTPGQGLQFLFEYFSETQRNKGNFPGRFSGRQFSNSRSEMNVSTLELGDSALYLCASSLSGTNTGELFFGEGSRLTVL.

V usage is TRBV6-5 and J usage is TRBJ2-5; possible D gene TRBD2, 6 bases. Germline CDR1 MNHEY, CDR2 SVGAGI. The ends were cut back, 6 bases at V and 5 bases at J, with 19 bases in the middle. This CDR3 region has 15 residues. This CDR3 is CASRPTLRGGETQYF. The CDR3 bases are TGTGCCAGCAGGCCCACCTTGCGGGGCGGGGAGACCCAGTACTTC.

The rearrangement joins TRBV6-5 to TRBJ1-2, with D possibly matching TRBD1 (6 bases). Germline values: CDR1 MNHEY, CDR2 SVGAGI. V was pared by 6 bases and J by 8 bases, with 19 bases between. This CDR3 is built from 14 residues. CDR3 protein: CASRSALDRWGYTF. In DNA, the CDR3 is TGTGCCAGCAGGTCCGCTTTGGACAGATGGGGCTACACCTTC.

The rearrangement uses TRBV5-1 and TRBJ1-4; the D is unclear. The germline V gene encodes CDR1 SGHRS and CDR2 YFSETQ. The CDR3 is made up of 15 amino acids. The ends were cut back, 3 bases at V and 0 bases at J, with 9 bases in the middle. The DNA for the CDR3 is TGCGCCAGCAGCTCCACAGCAGCAACTAATGAAAAACTGTTTTTT. Translation gives CASSSTAATNEKLFF.

J is TRBJ1-4 and V is TRBV18; D is perhaps TRBD1 (5 bases). The CDR3 covers 15 residues. V was cut by 2 bases and J by 14 bases, with 21 bases left in between. In germline, CDR1 is KGHSH, CDR2 LQKENI. In nucleotides, the CDR3 is TGTGCCAGCTCACCAGACAGCCCCACTAATAAACAGCTGTTTTTT. Translated: CASSPDSPTNKQLFF.

This CDR3 reads CASSPGQSTDTQYF. For the CDR3, the DNA is TGTGCCAGCAGTCCTGGACAGTCCACAGATACGCAGTATTTT. The chain joins TRBV6-4 to TRBJ2-3; a weak D match, TRBD1 (6 bases). The CDR3 loop spans 14 amino acids. Trimming removed 5 bases at V and 2 bases at J, with 11 bases between. CDR1 and CDR2 from the germline V gene are MRHNA and SNTAGT.

The chain carries TRBV10-2 and TRBJ2-3; 8 bases align to TRBD2. The V and J ends lost 4 bases and 2 bases, in that order; junction bases with no gene match: 8. CDR3 size: 16 residues. CDR1 WSHSY and CDR2 SAAADI come from the germline V gene. The CDR3 reads CASSGLSGVPTDTQYF. The CDR3 DNA follows: TGCGCCAGCAGTGGCCTTAGCGGGGTTCCCACAGATACGCAGTATTTT.